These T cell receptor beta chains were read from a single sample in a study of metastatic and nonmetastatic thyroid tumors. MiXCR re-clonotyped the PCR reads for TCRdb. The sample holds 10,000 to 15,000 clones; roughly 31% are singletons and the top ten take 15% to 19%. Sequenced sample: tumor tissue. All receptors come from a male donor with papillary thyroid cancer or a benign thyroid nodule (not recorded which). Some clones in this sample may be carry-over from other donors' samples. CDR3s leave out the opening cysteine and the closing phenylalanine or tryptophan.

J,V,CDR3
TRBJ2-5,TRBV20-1,SARRGGTQY
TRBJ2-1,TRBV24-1,ATSDDRGGSSYNEQF
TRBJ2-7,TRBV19,ASSIDADSYEQY
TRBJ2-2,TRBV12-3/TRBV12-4,ASSRGRRTGELF
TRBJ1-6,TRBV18,ASSLQGGPNNSPLH
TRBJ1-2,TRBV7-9,ASSSGYGYT
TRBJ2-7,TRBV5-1,ASRLRQGASEQY
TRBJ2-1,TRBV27,ASSLFFSSSYNEQF
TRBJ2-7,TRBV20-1,SASTQGALYEQY
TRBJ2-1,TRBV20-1,SARDVGLTYNEQF
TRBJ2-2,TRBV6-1,ASSEWGTTRPAEPF
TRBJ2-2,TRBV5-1,ASSYSTGELF
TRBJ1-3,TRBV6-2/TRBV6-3,ASSPDIDRGRGSGNTIY
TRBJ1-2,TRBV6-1,ASRQGEFGYT
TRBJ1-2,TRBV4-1,ASSQALPGQGAEYGYT
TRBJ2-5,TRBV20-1,SARGLWLETQY
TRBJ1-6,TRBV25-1,ASSESQGSIPSSPLH
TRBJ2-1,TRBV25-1,ASSSKDNYNEQF